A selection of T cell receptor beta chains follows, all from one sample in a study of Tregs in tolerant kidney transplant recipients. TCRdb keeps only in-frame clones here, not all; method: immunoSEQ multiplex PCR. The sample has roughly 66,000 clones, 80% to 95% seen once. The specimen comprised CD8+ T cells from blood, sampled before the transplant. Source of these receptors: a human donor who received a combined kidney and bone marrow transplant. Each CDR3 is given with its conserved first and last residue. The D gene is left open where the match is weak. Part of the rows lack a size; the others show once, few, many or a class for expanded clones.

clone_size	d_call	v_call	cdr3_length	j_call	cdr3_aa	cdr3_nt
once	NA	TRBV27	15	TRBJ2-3	CASSRLSTSTDTQYF	TGTGCCAGCAGTCGACTATCGACTAGCACAGATACGCAGTATTTT
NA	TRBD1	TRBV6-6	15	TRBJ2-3	CASSLGQGAVDTQYF	TGTGCCAGCAGCCTGGGACAGGGGGCGGTAGATACGCAGTATTTT
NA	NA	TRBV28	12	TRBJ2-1	CASSLRGGEQFF	TGTGCCAGCAGTTTAAGAGGGGGTGAGCAGTTCTTC
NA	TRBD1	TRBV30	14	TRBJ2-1	CAGTGQGADNEQFF	TGTGCCGGAACGGGACAGGGGGCGGATAATGAGCAGTTCTTC
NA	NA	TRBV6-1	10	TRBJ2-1	CAAGGTLQFF	TGTGCCGCAGGTGGAACCTTGCAGTTCTTC
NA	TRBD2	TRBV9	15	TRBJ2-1	CASSGVAGRRNEQFF	TGTGCCAGCAGCGGGGTAGCGGGACGTCGTAATGAGCAGTTCTTC
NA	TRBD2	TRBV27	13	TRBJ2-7	CASSFRLAGEQYF	TGTGCCAGCAGTTTTAGACTAGCCGGCGAGCAGTACTTC
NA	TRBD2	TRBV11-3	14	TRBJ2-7	CASSLGAGGPEQYF	TGTGCCAGCAGCTTAGGGGCGGGAGGGCCCGAGCAGTACTTC
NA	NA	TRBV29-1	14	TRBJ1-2	CSVENKDRNYGYTF	TGCAGCGTCGAGAATAAAGATCGAAACTATGGCTACACCTTC
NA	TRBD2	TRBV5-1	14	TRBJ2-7	CASSFRLAVHEQYF	TGCGCCAGCAGCTTCAGACTAGCTGTCCACGAGCAGTACTTC
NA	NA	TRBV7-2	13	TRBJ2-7	CASSARGTYEQYF	TGTGCCAGCAGCGCTCGCGGTACCTACGAGCAGTACTTC
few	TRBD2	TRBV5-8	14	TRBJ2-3	CATSGTRYTDTQYF	TGTGCCACCTCCGGGACTAGATACACAGATACGCAGTATTTT
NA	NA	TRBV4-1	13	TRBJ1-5	CASSHNRGQPQHF	TGCGCCAGCAGCCACAATAGAGGTCAGCCCCAGCATTTT
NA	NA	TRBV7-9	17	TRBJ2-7	CASSDLGVAWKLGEQYF	TGTGCCAGCAGTGACCTCGGGGTAGCGTGGAAGTTAGGGGAGCAGTACTTC
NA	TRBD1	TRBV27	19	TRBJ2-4	CASSPTGGVMVRAKNIQYF	TGTGCCAGCAGTCCAACAGGGGGCGTCATGGTACGAGCCAAAAACATTCAGTACTTC
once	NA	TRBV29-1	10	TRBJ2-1	CSVVAHEQFF	TGCAGCGTTGTGGCCCATGAGCAGTTCTTC
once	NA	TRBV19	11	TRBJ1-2	CATGANYGYTF	TGTGCTACGGGGGCTAACTATGGCTACACCTTC
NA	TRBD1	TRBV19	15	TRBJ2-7	CASSIERGGPYEQYF	TGTGCCAGTAGTATAGAACGAGGGGGCCCCTACGAGCAGTACTTC